These T cell receptor beta chains were read from a single sample in a study of shared clonotypes between healthy human individuals. Profiling relied on immunoSEQ multiplex PCR, and the TCRdb table lists in-frame clones only, not all of them. The sample includes some 690,000 clones, 80% to 95% of them seen just once. The specimen was memory CD8+ T cells from PBMCs. The receptors originated from a man aged 18 to 35 in good health. Some clones in this sample may be carry-over from other donors' samples. Both conserved end residues are trimmed from each CDR3. The order of the fields is J gene, D gene, V gene, CDR3 protein. A D gene is named only where the DNA matches it firmly.

TRBJ2-7 | TRBD2 | TRBV27 | ASRPGLATSYSEQY
TRBJ2-7 | TRBD1 | TRBV30 | AWSAGTGAYEQY
TRBJ2-1 | TRBD2 | TRBV27 | ASSFQVAGDNEQF
TRBJ2-3 | TRBD1 | TRBV7-9 | ASSLLGGTGENGDTQY
TRBJ2-3 | TRBD2 | TRBV4-3 | ASSQDRLELAGGADTQY
TRBJ2-5 | TRBD2 | TRBV27 | ASSLLAGKKETQY
TRBJ1-6 | . | TRBV27 | ASSLEQGGFSPLH
TRBJ2-7 | . | TRBV27 | ASSETGISYEQY
TRBJ2-7 | . | TRBV10-3 | ATLGEGGTYEQY
TRBJ1-6 | . | TRBV4-3 | ASSLWRGGSPLH
TRBJ2-5 | . | TRBV7-8 | ASSYPPGGVETQY
TRBJ2-1 | TRBD2 | TRBV4-2 | ASSQGLAPYNEQF
TRBJ2-5 | TRBD2 | TRBV7-6 | ASSKTGTSVQETQY
TRBJ2-1 | TRBD2 | TRBV7-9 | ASSPRLGSGSSYNEQF
TRBJ1-5 | . | TRBV19 | ASSMGGFGYQPQH
TRBJ2-2 | . | TRBV19 | ASSIGSRNTGELF
TRBJ2-3 | . | TRBV11-1 | ASSRGRVYEAQY
TRBJ2-7 | TRBD2 | TRBV6-1 | ASSEVLAGGVFYEQY
TRBJ1-2 | TRBD1 | TRBV11-2 | ASSPTGGQSYGYT
TRBJ2-2 | . | TRBV28 | ASSLSSGTGELF
TRBJ1-1 | . | TRBV25-1 | ASSEVGTTEAF
TRBJ2-7 | . | TRBV5-4 | ASSLFGSLNEQY
TRBJ1-5 | . | TRBV27 | ASSLYRAEQPQH
TRBJ1-1 | TRBD1 | TRBV28 | ASSPTGGTTEAF
TRBJ2-5 | . | TRBV4-2 | ASSPQDTRSATQY
TRBJ2-7 | . | TRBV4-1 | ASSQVHLGSYEQY
TRBJ1-4 | TRBD1 | TRBV28 | ASSPRTGGNEKLF
TRBJ2-2 | . | TRBV28 | ASTQTAGVGTGELF
TRBJ2-5 | . | TRBV5-4 | ASSLGPDGTQY
TRBJ1-1 | . | TRBV9 | ASSVGGYTEAF
TRBJ1-5 | . | TRBV9 | ASSPHGNNQPQH
TRBJ2-7 | TRBD2 | TRBV29-1 | SVEDDSGRYYEQY
TRBJ2-7 | TRBD2 | TRBV4-1 | ASSPTSGAYEQY
TRBJ1-1 | . | TRBV27 | ASSLSRGGVTEAF
TRBJ2-3 | . | TRBV7-9 | ASSLVLDLRTDTQY
TRBJ2-7 | . | TRBV10-3 | AISESGGEQY
TRBJ2-7 | . | TRBV6-6 | ASESDSSYEQY
TRBJ2-1 | . | TRBV30 | AWSVMSASDYYNEQF
TRBJ1-5 | TRBD1 | TRBV5-8 | ASSLSGSGGQPQH
TRBJ1-4 | . | TRBV7-9 | ASSSTSTQFARVREKLF
TRBJ2-1 | TRBD2 | TRBV7-2 | ASSVSGREQF
TRBJ2-5 | TRBD2 | TRBV7-6 | ASSLGLRLAGEETQY
TRBJ2-1 | . | TRBV7-8 | ASSLAQGGRVVGPDEQF
TRBJ1-2 | . | TRBV9 | ASSVDSGRGYT
TRBJ2-6 | . | TRBV4-2 | ASSPSQDWGGANVLT
TRBJ2-7 | TRBD2 | TRBV5-4 | ASSLRLAGDYEQY
TRBJ2-5 | . | TRBV7-6 | ASSLWFRGQETQY
TRBJ1-3 | . | TRBV27 | ASSLTSGAGNTIY
TRBJ2-7 | . | TRBV27 | ASSLRLGYEQY
TRBJ1-3 | . | TRBV28 | ASSSSGSLLAIY
TRBJ1-1 | . | TRBV6-1 | ASSVFGTEAF
TRBJ2-1 | TRBD2 | TRBV7-9 | ASSPQGREGPIYNEQF
TRBJ1-2 | . | TRBV19 | ASSIGQIYGYT
TRBJ2-7 | . | TRBV30 | AWMTASYEQY
TRBJ2-1 | TRBD2 | TRBV7-2 | ASRGLAGVTANEQF
TRBJ1-1 | . | TRBV19 | ASRDRTADTEAF